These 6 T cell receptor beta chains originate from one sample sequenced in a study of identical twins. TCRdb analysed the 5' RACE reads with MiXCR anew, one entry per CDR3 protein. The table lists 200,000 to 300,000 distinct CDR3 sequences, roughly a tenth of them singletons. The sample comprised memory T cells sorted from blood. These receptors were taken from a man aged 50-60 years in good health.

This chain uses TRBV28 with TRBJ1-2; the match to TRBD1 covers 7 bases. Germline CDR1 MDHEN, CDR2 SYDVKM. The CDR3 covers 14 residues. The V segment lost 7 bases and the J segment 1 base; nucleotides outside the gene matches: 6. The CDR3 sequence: CASTRQGLNYGYTF. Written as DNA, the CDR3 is TGTGCCAGCACCCGACAGGGCCTTAACTATGGCTACACCTTC.

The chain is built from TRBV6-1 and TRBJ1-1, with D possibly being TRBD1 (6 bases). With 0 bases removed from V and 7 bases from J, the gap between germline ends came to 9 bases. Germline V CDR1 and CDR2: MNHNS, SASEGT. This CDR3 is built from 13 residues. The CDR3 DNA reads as TGTGCCAGCAGTGAAGCGACAGGTGATGAAGCTTTCTTT. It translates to CASSEATGDEAFF.

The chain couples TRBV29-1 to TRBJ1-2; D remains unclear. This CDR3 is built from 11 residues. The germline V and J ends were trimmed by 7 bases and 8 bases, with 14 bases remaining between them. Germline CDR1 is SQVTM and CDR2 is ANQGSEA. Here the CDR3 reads CSGTTVRGYTF. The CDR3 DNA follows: TGCAGCGGGACGACGGTCCGGGGCTACACCTTC.

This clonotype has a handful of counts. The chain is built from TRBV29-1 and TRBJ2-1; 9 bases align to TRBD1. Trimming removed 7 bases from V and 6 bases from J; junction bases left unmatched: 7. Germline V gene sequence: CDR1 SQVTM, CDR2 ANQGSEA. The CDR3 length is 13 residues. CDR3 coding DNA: TGCAGCGCGGATAGACAGGGGGGCAATGAGCAGTTCTTC. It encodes CSADRQGGNEQFF.

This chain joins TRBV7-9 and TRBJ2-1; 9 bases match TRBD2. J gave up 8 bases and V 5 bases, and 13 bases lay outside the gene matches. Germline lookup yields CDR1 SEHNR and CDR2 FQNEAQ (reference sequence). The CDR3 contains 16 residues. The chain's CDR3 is CASSPLRGRAVHEQFF. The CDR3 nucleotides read TGTGCCAGCAGCCCCCTACGCGGGAGGGCCGTGCATGAGCAGTTCTTC.

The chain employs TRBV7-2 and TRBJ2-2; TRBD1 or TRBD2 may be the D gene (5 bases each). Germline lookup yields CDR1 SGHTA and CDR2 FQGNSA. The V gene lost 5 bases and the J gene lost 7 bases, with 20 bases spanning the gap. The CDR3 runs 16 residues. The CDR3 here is CASSPQIFVGVGELFF. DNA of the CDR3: TGTGCCAGCAGCCCCCAGATCTTTGTGGGGGTCGGGGAGCTGTTTTTT.